This is a list of T cell receptor beta chains from one sample in a study of T-cell memory formation after mild COVID-19. Via MiXCR, TCRdb re-called the 5' RACE reads, giving one row per CDR3 protein. This repertoire shows around 510,000 distinct CDR3 sequences, roughly 21% found once; its top ten account for roughly 8.1%. The source material was PBMCs or a T cell subset sorted from them (not recorded which). The source is an adult woman who had mild COVID-19 (a few samples of this study predate the infection). Cell type and time point are not known. Both conserved end residues are part of each CDR3. A D gene is named only where the DNA matches it firmly. Size is omitted from some rows. Given values are once, few, many or a class for expanded clones.

D gene: .
J gene: TRBJ2-7
V gene: TRBV5-6
clone size: few
CDR3 protein: CASSPGRVYEQYF
CDR3 DNA: TGTGCCAGCAGCCCCGGTAGAGTATACGAGCAGTACTTC

D gene: TRBD2
J gene: TRBJ2-1
V gene: TRBV7-9
clone size: .
CDR3 protein: CASSLAGASNEQFF
CDR3 DNA: TGTGCCAGCAGCCTAGCGGGAGCGTCCAATGAGCAGTTCTTC

D gene: .
J gene: TRBJ1-1
V gene: TRBV7-9
clone size: few
CDR3 protein: CASRRTGEAFF
CDR3 DNA: TGTGCCAGCAGACGGACTGGCGAAGCTTTCTTT

D gene: .
J gene: TRBJ2-1
V gene: TRBV4-2
clone size: few
CDR3 protein: CASSPTFLNEQFF
CDR3 DNA: TGTGCCAGCAGCCCTACCTTTCTCAATGAGCAGTTCTTC

D gene: .
J gene: TRBJ2-7
V gene: TRBV2
clone size: few
CDR3 protein: CASFTGLYEQYF
CDR3 DNA: TGTGCCAGCTTCACAGGACTCTACGAGCAGTACTTC

D gene: TRBD1
J gene: TRBJ2-5
V gene: TRBV7-2
clone size: few
CDR3 protein: CASSPPSGGQGETQYF
CDR3 DNA: TGTGCCAGCAGCCCCCCATCAGGGGGACAGGGAGAGACCCAGTACTTC

D gene: .
J gene: TRBJ2-6
V gene: TRBV29-1
clone size: .
CDR3 protein: CSVRGRTASGANVLTF
CDR3 DNA: TGCAGCGTTCGGGGCAGGACAGCCTCTGGGGCCAACGTCCTGACTTTC

D gene: .
J gene: TRBJ1-1
V gene: TRBV9
clone size: few
CDR3 protein: CASSVGGRASTEAFF
CDR3 DNA: TGTGCCAGCAGCGTAGGAGGCAGGGCTTCGACTGAAGCTTTCTTT

D gene: .
J gene: TRBJ2-3
V gene: TRBV20-1
clone size: .
CDR3 protein: CSASEIVDTQYF
CDR3 DNA: TGCAGTGCCTCCGAGATTGTAGATACGCAGTATTTT

D gene: TRBD1
J gene: TRBJ2-3
V gene: TRBV5-1
clone size: .
CDR3 protein: CASSIGQVDTQYF
CDR3 DNA: TGCGCCAGCAGCATCGGACAGGTAGATACGCAGTATTTT

D gene: TRBD1
J gene: TRBJ1-1
V gene: TRBV12-3/TRBV12-4
clone size: many
CDR3 protein: CASSLGQGGPTEAFF
CDR3 DNA: TGTGCCAGCAGTTTAGGACAGGGAGGGCCCACTGAAGCTTTCTTT

D gene: TRBD2
J gene: TRBJ2-2
V gene: TRBV28
clone size: many
CDR3 protein: CASSLAGGSSGELFF
CDR3 DNA: TGTGCCAGCAGTTTAGCGGGAGGTTCCAGCGGGGAGCTGTTTTTT

D gene: .
J gene: TRBJ2-7
V gene: TRBV6-5
clone size: .
CDR3 protein: CASSPGRGITYEQYF
CDR3 DNA: TGTGCCAGCAGCCCGGGCAGAGGGATAACCTACGAGCAGTACTTC

D gene: TRBD2
J gene: TRBJ2-1
V gene: TRBV6-5
clone size: .
CDR3 protein: CASNQIGLAGNEQFF
CDR3 DNA: TGTGCCAGCAATCAGATTGGGCTAGCGGGCAATGAGCAGTTCTTC

D gene: .
J gene: TRBJ1-2
V gene: TRBV20-1
clone size: .
CDR3 protein: CSTVPGQKNGYTF
CDR3 DNA: TGCAGTACGGTACCGGGACAAAAAAATGGCTACACCTTC

D gene: TRBD1
J gene: TRBJ1-2
V gene: TRBV28
clone size: few
CDR3 protein: CASSYGTGVGGYTF
CDR3 DNA: TGTGCCAGCAGTTACGGGACAGGGGTCGGTGGCTACACCTTC

D gene: TRBD1
J gene: TRBJ2-6
V gene: TRBV7-2
clone size: .
CDR3 protein: CASSLLTGAGANVLTF
CDR3 DNA: TGTGCCAGCAGCCTATTGACAGGGGCTGGGGCCAACGTCCTGACTTTC

D gene: TRBD2
J gene: TRBJ2-1
V gene: TRBV29-1
clone size: .
CDR3 protein: CSVDPAGGNNEQFF
CDR3 DNA: TGCAGCGTTGACCCAGCGGGAGGGAACAATGAGCAGTTCTTC

D gene: .
J gene: TRBJ1-5
V gene: TRBV6-5
clone size: few
CDR3 protein: CASSLRQSNQPQHF
CDR3 DNA: TGTGCCAGCAGTCTACGACAGAGCAATCAGCCCCAGCATTTT

D gene: TRBD1
J gene: TRBJ1-6
V gene: TRBV7-2
clone size: .
CDR3 protein: CASIQGAGNSPLHF
CDR3 DNA: TGTGCCAGCATCCAGGGGGCGGGGAATTCACCCCTCCACTTT

D gene: TRBD2
J gene: TRBJ2-1
V gene: TRBV7-9
clone size: many
CDR3 protein: CASSPTSGSSYNEQFF
CDR3 DNA: TGTGCCAGCAGCCCGACTAGCGGGAGTTCCTACAATGAGCAGTTCTTC

D gene: .
J gene: TRBJ2-3
V gene: TRBV7-2
clone size: .
CDR3 protein: CASSLRTTSADTQYF
CDR3 DNA: TGTGCCAGCAGCTTGAGGACTACTTCGGCAGATACGCAGTATTTT

D gene: TRBD2
J gene: TRBJ2-1
V gene: TRBV5-6
clone size: few
CDR3 protein: CASSPAPGTSGRNEQFF
CDR3 DNA: TGTGCCAGCAGCCCCGCCCCCGGGACTAGCGGGAGAAATGAGCAGTTCTTC

D gene: TRBD1
J gene: TRBJ2-7
V gene: TRBV18
clone size: .
CDR3 protein: CASSPRGQQDEQYF
CDR3 DNA: TGTGCCAGCTCACCACGGGGACAGCAGGACGAGCAGTACTTC

D gene: .
J gene: TRBJ2-3
V gene: TRBV5-1
clone size: few
CDR3 protein: CASSFPFPGARKGTDTQYF
CDR3 DNA: TGCGCCAGCAGCTTTCCCTTCCCCGGGGCGAGAAAAGGCACAGATACGCAGTATTTT